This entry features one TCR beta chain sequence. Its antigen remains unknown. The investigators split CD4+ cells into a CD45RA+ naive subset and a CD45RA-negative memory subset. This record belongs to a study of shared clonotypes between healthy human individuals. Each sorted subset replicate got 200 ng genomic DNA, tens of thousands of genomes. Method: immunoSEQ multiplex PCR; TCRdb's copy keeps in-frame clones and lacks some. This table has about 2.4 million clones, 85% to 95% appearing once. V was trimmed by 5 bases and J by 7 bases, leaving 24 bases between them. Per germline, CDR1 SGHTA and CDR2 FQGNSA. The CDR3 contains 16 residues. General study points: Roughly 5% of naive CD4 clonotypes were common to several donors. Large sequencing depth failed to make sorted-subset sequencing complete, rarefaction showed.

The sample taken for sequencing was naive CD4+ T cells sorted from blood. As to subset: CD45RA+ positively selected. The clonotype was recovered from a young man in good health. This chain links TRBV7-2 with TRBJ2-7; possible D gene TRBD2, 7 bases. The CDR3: CASSHLLALRGGEQYF. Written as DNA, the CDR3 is TGTGCCAGCAGCCATCTACTAGCGCTCCGAGGGGGGGAGCAGTACTTC.